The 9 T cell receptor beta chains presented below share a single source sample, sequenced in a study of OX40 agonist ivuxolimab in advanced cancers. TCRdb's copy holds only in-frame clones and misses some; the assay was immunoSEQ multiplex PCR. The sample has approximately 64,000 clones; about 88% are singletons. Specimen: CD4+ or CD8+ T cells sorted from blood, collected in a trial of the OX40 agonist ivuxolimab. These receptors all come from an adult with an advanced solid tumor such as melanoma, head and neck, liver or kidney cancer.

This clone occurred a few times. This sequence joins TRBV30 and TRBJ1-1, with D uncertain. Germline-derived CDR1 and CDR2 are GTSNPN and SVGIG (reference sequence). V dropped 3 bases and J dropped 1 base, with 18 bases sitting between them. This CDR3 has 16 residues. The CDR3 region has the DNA TGTGCCTGGAGCTCGGGGTATGGAAACGGGAACACTGAAGCTTTCTTT. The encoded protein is CAWSSGYGNGNTEAFF.

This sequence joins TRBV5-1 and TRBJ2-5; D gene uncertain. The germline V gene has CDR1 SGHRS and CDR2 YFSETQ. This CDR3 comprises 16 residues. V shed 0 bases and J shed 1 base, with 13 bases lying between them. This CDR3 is CASSLAGVQSQETQYF. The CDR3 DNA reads TGCGCCAGCAGCTTGGCCGGTGTGCAATCCCAAGAGACCCAGTACTTC.

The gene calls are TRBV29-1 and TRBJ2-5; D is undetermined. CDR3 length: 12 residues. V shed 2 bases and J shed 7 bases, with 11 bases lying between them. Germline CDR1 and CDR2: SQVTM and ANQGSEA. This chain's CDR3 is CSVETGQRTQYF. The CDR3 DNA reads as TGCAGCGTTGAAACCGGGCAGAGGACCCAGTACTTC.

CDR3 in amino acids: CASIGFGGPITQETQYF. CDR3 nucleotide sequence: TGTGCCAGCATTGGGTTTGGGGGACCCATCACCCAAGAGACCCAGTACTTC. This chain links TRBV28 with TRBJ2-5; either TRBD1 or TRBD2 may fit D (5 bases each). Germline lookup yields CDR1 MDHEN and CDR2 SYDVKM. The V end lost 7 bases, the J end lost 1 base, and 22 bases lay between the germline ends. The CDR3 is 17 residues long.

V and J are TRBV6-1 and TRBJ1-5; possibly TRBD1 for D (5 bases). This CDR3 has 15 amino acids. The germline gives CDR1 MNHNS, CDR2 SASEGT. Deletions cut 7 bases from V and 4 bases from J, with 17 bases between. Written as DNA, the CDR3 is TGTGCCAGCACTCAATCGGGGCAGGGTAATCAGCCCCAGCATTTT. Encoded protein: CASTQSGQGNQPQHF.

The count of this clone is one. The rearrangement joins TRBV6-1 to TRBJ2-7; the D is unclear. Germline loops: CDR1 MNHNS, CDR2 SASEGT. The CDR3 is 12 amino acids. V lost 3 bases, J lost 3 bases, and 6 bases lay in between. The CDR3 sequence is CASSEVLYEQYF. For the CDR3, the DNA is TGTGCCAGCAGTGAGGTCCTCTACGAGCAGTACTTC.

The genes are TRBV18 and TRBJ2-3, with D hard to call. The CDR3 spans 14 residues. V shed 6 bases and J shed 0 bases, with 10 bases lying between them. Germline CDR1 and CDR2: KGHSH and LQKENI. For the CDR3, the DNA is TGTGCCAGCTCCTCACAGAGTAGCACAGATACGCAGTATTTT. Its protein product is CASSSQSSTDTQYF.

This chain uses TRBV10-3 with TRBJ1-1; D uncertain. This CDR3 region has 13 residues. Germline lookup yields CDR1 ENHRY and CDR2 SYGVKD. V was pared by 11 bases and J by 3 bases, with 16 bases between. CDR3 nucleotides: TGTGCCGTCAAGGGTAGGGTTGACACTGAAGCTTTCTTT. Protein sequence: CAVKGRVDTEAFF.

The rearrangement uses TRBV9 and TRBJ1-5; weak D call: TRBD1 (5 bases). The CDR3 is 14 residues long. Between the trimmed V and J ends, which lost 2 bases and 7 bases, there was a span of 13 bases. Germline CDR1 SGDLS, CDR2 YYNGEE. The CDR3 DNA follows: TGTGCCAGCAGCGTCGGAGTAGAGGGGCAGCCCCAGCATTTT. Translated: CASSVGVEGQPQHF.